This T cell receptor beta chain was captured in a study of cytomegalovirus exposure and HLA in healthy donors. Worth noting for this clone: The antigen remains unidentified.

This PCR relied on a set of 60 Vbeta primers and 13 Jbeta primers. Measured with immunoSEQ multiplex PCR; TCRdb has only the in-frame clones, and not every one. This table has around 170,000 clones, roughly 80% appearing once. The CDR3 is made up of 15 amino acids. V was cut by 0 bases and J by 4 bases, with 15 bases left in between. Germline-derived CDR1 and CDR2 are GTSNPN and SVGIG (reference sequence). Study-wide results and limits: Altogether, about 160 TCR beta chains were recorded as cytomegalovirus-associated. It was taken for granted in presence/absence analyses that sequencing depth across donors was roughly uniform. A previous analysis found most TCR beta V segments productive roughly 87% or roughly 30% of the time.

The clonotype was recovered from a man aged 40-50 years in good health and CMV-seropositive. This chain uses TRBV30 with TRBJ1-2; maybe TRBD1 (5 bases). The sample consisted of PBMCs. The chain's CDR3 is CAWSVPAGYAYGYTF. The CDR3 DNA is TGTGCCTGGAGTGTACCGGCAGGGTACGCCTATGGCTACACCTTC.